This T cell receptor beta chain appears in the sequencing data of a study of monozygotic twins with inflammatory bowel disease. Per germline, CDR1 SNHLY and CDR2 FYNNEI. The CDR3 is 15 residues long. Each UMI, carrying a 6-nucleotide sample barcode, came from template switching. With the 5' RACE reads reprocessed, TCRdb shows one record per CDR3 protein and no DNA. This table holds 200,000 to 250,000 distinct CDR3 sequences. The sequencing sample was made of blood. The receptor was isolated from a human donor with ulcerative colitis or Crohn's disease, or a healthy co-twin of an affected twin (not recorded which). The rearrangement uses TRBV2 and TRBJ2-3. The CDR3: CASNPDGAITDTQYF.